One and the same sample provided the 20 T cell receptor beta chains below, sequenced in a study of early T cells in non-severe SARS-CoV-2 infection. In TCRdb, the 5' RACE reads were re-called with MiXCR into one record per CDR3 protein. The sample includes about 130,000 distinct CDR3 sequences, 15% of them seen just once. The sequenced material came from whole blood. These receptors were taken from an adult who was a healthcare worker with PCR-confirmed SARS-CoV-2 infection or an uninfected control (not recorded which).

J is TRBJ2-7 and V is TRBV15; no definite D call. The germline V gene has CDR1 LNHNV and CDR2 YYDKDF (reference sequence). V was cut by 5 bases and J by 7 bases, with 15 bases left in between. This CDR3 region has 13 residues. CDR3 bases: TGTGCCACCAGCCGGGCCAGCCGGGCAGAGCAGTACTTC. Encoded protein: CATSRASRAEQYF.

This clonotype was recorded at least ten times. The rearrangement joins TRBV12-3 or TRBV12-4 to TRBJ2-2; D is unresolved. The CDR3 spans 15 residues. Trimming pared 8 bases from V and 0 bases from J, leaving 13 bases between. The CDR3 spells CASGDGFANTGELFF. CDR3 sequence (DNA): TGTGCCAGCGGTGACGGGTTCGCGAACACCGGGGAGCTGTTTTTT.

This clonotype has a handful of counts. This chain joins TRBV5-4 and TRBJ2-7; TRBD2 matches at 7 bases. This CDR3 spans 15 amino acids. In germline, CDR1 is SGHNT, CDR2 YYREEE (reference sequence). The ends lost 4 bases at V and 1 base at J; junction bases unmatched: 8. For the CDR3, the DNA is TGTGCCAGCAGCCCAGAGGGAGGGTCATCCTACGAGCAGTACTTC. It specifies CASSPEGGSSYEQYF.

The chain is built from TRBV4-1 and TRBJ2-5; D ambiguous. CDR3 length: 14 residues. Germline CDR1 reads MGHRA; CDR2 reads YSYEKL. Trimming took off 2 bases at V and 4 bases at J, with 11 bases between the two ends. The CDR3 sequence is CASSQLLVAETQYF. The CDR3 region has the DNA TGCGCCAGCAGCCAACTTTTGGTGGCAGAGACCCAGTACTTC.

This rearrangement joins TRBV7-6 to TRBJ1-2; TRBD1 aligns across 7 bases. J gave up 6 bases and V 3 bases, and 1 base lay outside the gene matches. The CDR3 contains 12 residues. CDR1 and CDR2 from the germline V gene are SGHVS and FNYEAQ. The CDR3: CASSLTGNGYTF. The CDR3 DNA follows: TGTGCCAGCAGCTTGACAGGGAATGGCTACACCTTC.

This clonotype was observed a handful of times. J is TRBJ1-6 and V is TRBV5-4, with D unresolved. There are 17 residues in the CDR3. Germline CDR1 reads SGHNT; CDR2 reads YYREEE (reference sequence). V was cut by 5 bases and J by 3 bases, with 18 bases left in between. In DNA, the CDR3 is TGTGCCAGCAGGGACGCGAAGGCAGGCCTCTATAATTCACCCCTCCACTTT. Translated: CASRDAKAGLYNSPLHF. Variable domain in full (rest from reference TRBV5-4 and TRBJ1-6): ETGVTQSPTHLIKTRGQQVTLRCSSQSGHNTVSWYQQALGQGPQFIFQYYREEENGRGNFPPRFSGLQFPNYSSELNVNALELDDSALYLCASRDAKAGLYNSPLHFGNGTRLTVT.

This clonotype was counted only a few times. J is TRBJ1-5 and V is TRBV5-1; D might be TRBD1 (5 bases). Trimming shortened V by 0 bases and J by 7 bases, and 14 bases separated the two germline ends. Per the germline V gene, CDR1 is SGHRS and CDR2 is YFSETQ. The CDR3 runs 15 residues. CDR3 region: CASSLGGEPGQPQHF. The CDR3 DNA reads TGCGCCAGCAGCTTGGGGGGGGAACCGGGACAGCCCCAGCATTTT.

This clonotype was observed a handful of times. The V and J genes are TRBV5-1 and TRBJ1-1; D unclear. Trimming stripped 3 bases from V and 3 bases from J, with 9 bases between. The CDR3 has 13 residues. Germline lookup yields CDR1 SGHRS and CDR2 YFSETQ. In nucleotides, the CDR3 is TGCGCCAGCAGCTATGACGGAGACACTGAAGCTTTCTTT. It translates to CASSYDGDTEAFF. Looking up the rest from reference TRBV5-1 and TRBJ1-1 gives the full variable domain: KAGVTQTPRYLIKTRGQQVTLSCSPISGHRSVSWYQQTPGQGLQFLFEYFSETQRNKGNFPGRFSGRQFSNSRSEMNVSTLELGDSALYLCASSYDGDTEAFFGQGTRLTVV.

The CDR3 nucleotides read TGTGCCATCAGAGAGGATACAGATACGCAGTATTTT. It is translated as CAIREDTDTQYF. V is TRBV10-3 and J is TRBJ2-3; D ambiguous. Trimming took 6 bases from V and 3 from J, leaving 7 bases between them. The CDR3 loop spans 12 amino acids. From germline, CDR1 is ENHRY and CDR2 SYGVKD.

V and J are TRBV7-2 and TRBJ2-3, with 10 bases fitting TRBD2. The trim removed 0 bases at V and 6 bases at J, leaving 3 bases unmatched. In germline, CDR1 is SGHTA, CDR2 FQGNSA. The CDR3 contains 15 residues. The CDR3 DNA follows: TGTGCCAGCAGCTTAGCGCTAGCGGGGGTGGATACGCAGTATTTT. This encodes CASSLALAGVDTQYF.

The rearrangement uses TRBV30 and TRBJ2-3; TRBD2 matches at 15 bases. The CDR3 runs to 15 residues. V shed 8 bases and J 0 bases; nucleotides not matched to a gene: 3. Per the germline V gene, CDR1 is GTSNPN and CDR2 is SVGIG (reference sequence). CDR3 in DNA: TGTGCCAGAGGACTAGCGGGGGGGAGCACAGATACGCAGTATTTT. As protein: CARGLAGGSTDTQYF.

J is TRBJ2-5 and V is TRBV7-9; tentatively, D is TRBD1 (5 bases). This CDR3 comprises 15 residues. The germline V and J ends were trimmed by 2 bases and 4 bases, with 14 bases remaining between them. The germline CDR1 and CDR2 sequences are SEHNR and FQNEAQ (reference sequence). Here the CDR3 reads CASSLSSTVAETQYF. The CDR3 bases are TGTGCCAGCAGCTTAAGCTCGACAGTTGCAGAGACCCAGTACTTC.

The sample holds many counts of this clonotype. This chain uses TRBV20-1 with TRBJ1-3; D may be TRBD1 (6 bases). The V end was cut by 6 bases, the J end by 2 bases, with 11 bases between. CDR1 is DFQATT, CDR2 SNEGSKA, per germline (reference sequence). The CDR3 spans 13 residues. The CDR3 sequence: CSASGTPGNTIYF. CDR3 DNA: TGCAGTGCCAGCGGGACACCTGGAAACACCATATATTTT.

This clonotype was counted many times. V and J are TRBV6-2 or TRBV6-3 and TRBJ2-3, with 9 bases lining up with TRBD2. This CDR3 region has 14 residues. The junction had 8 bases not matched to a gene; V was cut back by 10 bases and J by 3 bases. CDR1 MNHEY and CDR2 SVGEGT come from the germline V gene. CDR3 bases: TGTGCCACCGTAGTTAGCGGGGGAACAGATACGCAGTATTTT. Residues: CATVVSGGTDTQYF.

This chain connects TRBV5-1 to TRBJ1-4, with a weak D call TRBD1 (6 bases). The CDR3 runs 14 residues. The germline V gene encodes CDR1 SGHRS and CDR2 YFSETQ. V shed 4 bases and J shed 3 bases, with 10 bases lying between them. The DNA for the CDR3 is TGCGCCAGCAGCACGGACAGCCCTAATGAAAAACTGTTTTTT. Translation gives CASSTDSPNEKLFF.

There are a few counts of this clonotype. This rearrangement joins TRBV20-1 to TRBJ1-1; tentatively, D is TRBD1 (6 bases). Germline V CDR1 and CDR2: DFQATT, SNEGSKA (reference sequence). The CDR3 covers 13 residues. Trimming pared 0 bases from V and 11 bases from J, leaving 16 bases between. CDR3 in amino acids: CSARDGGPNRAFF. Here the CDR3 DNA reads TGCAGTGCTAGAGACGGGGGCCCAAACCGTGCTTTCTTT.

This clonotype was recorded a few times. The chain recombines TRBV3-1 with TRBJ2-2; tentatively, D is TRBD1 or TRBD2 (5 bases each). V lost 0 bases to trimming and J lost 0 bases, with 11 bases between them. Germline assignment: CDR1 LGHDT and CDR2 YNNKEL (reference sequence). This CDR3 spans 17 amino acids. CDR3 coding DNA: TGTGCCAGCAGCCAAGATAAGTTGGGGGCGAACACCGGGGAGCTGTTTTTT. It encodes CASSQDKLGANTGELFF.

The J gene is TRBJ2-1, the V gene TRBV11-3; no clear D. The CDR3 totals 16 residues. The germline gives CDR1 SGHNT, CDR2 YENEEA. Trimming pared 0 bases from V and 0 bases from J, leaving 9 bases between. The CDR3: CASSLESTASYNEQFF. DNA for the CDR3: TGTGCCAGCAGCTTAGAGTCTACCGCCTCCTACAATGAGCAGTTCTTC.

V is TRBV6-5 and J is TRBJ2-2; weak D call: TRBD1 (5 bases). Germline CDR1 reads MNHEY; CDR2 reads SVGAGI. The CDR3 is made up of 17 amino acids. The V end was cut by 4 bases, the J end by 0 bases, with 15 bases between. CDR3 sequence reads: CASSSRTFSANTGELFF. The CDR3 coding sequence is TGTGCCAGCAGTTCCCGGACATTCTCCGCGAACACCGGGGAGCTGTTTTTT.

There are a few counts of this clonotype. CDR3 sequence: CASSSQRNEQFF. The CDR3 nucleotides are TGTGCCAGCAGCTCTCAGAGAAATGAGCAGTTCTTC. V is TRBV7-9 and J is TRBJ2-1; D call uncertain. Trimming took 4 bases from V and 7 from J, leaving 8 bases between them. Germline V CDR1 and CDR2: SEHNR, FQNEAQ (reference sequence). The CDR3 runs 12 residues.